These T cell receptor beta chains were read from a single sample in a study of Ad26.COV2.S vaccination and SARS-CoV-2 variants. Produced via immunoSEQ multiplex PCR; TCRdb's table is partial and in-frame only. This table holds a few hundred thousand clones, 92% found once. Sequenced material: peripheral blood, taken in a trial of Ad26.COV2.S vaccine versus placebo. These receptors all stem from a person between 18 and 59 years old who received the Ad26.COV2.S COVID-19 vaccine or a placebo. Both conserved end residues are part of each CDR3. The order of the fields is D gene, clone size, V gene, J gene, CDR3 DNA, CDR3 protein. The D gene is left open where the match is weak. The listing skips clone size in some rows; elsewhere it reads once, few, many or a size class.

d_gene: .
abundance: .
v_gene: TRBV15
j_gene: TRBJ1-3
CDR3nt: TGTGCCACCAGTACCGGGGATTTCGGAAACACCATATATTTT
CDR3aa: CATSTGDFGNTIYF

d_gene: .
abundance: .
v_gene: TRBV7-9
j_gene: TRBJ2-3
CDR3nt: TGTGCCAGCAGCTCCGGACTATTGGATACGCAGTATTTT
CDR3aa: CASSSGLLDTQYF

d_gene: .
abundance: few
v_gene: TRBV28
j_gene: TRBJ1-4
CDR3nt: TGTGCCAGCAGTTTATCTTCGGGACCGATTAATGAAAAACTGTTTTTT
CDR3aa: CASSLSSGPINEKLFF

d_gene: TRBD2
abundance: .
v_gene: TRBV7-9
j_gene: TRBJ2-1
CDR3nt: TGTGCCAGCAGCCCGTGGCCGGGGGGGCTCAATGAGCAGTTCTTC
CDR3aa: CASSPWPGGLNEQFF

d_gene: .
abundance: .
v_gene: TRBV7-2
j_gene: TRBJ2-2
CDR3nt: TGTGCCAGCAGCTTAGCTGTGGGCCGGGAGCTGTTTTTT
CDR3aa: CASSLAVGRELFF

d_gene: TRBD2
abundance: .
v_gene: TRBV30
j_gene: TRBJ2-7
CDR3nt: TGTGCCTGGAGTGTACGGGAGCGGGGGGTGCCCTACGAGCAGTACTTC
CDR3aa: CAWSVRERGVPYEQYF

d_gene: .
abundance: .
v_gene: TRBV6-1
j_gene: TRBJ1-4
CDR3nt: TGTGCCAGCAGTGTATTTCGCTCATCAACTAATGAAAAACTGTTTTTT
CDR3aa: CASSVFRSSTNEKLFF

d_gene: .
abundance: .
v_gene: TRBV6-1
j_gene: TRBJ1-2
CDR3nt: TGTGCCAGCAGTGAAGCGCTTCTCGGCAGGAGCTATGGCTACACCTTC
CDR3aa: CASSEALLGRSYGYTF

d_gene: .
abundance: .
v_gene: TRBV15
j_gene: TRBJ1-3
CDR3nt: TGTGCCACCAGCCCTCACGAGGGCTCTGGAAACACCATATATTTT
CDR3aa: CATSPHEGSGNTIYF

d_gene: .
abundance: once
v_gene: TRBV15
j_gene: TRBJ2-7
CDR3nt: TGTGCCACCAGCAGAGTGGGGGAGTCCTACGAGCAGTACTTC
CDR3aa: CATSRVGESYEQYF

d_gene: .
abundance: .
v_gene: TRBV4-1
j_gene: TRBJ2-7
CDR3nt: TGCGCCAGCAGCCAAACAGGGACCTACGAGCAGTACTTC
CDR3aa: CASSQTGTYEQYF

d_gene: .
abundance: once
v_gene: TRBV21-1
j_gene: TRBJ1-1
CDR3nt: TGTGCCAGCAATTTTGGGGGCTTCGGGACTGAAGCTTTCTTT
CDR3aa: CASNFGGFGTEAFF

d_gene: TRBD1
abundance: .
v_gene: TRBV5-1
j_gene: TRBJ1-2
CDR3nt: TGCGCCAGCAGCGTGGGACAGCGCGAACTCAACTATGGCTACACCTTC
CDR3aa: CASSVGQRELNYGYTF

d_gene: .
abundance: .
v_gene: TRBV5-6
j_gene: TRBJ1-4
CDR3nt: TGTGCCAGCAGCCCGGGAAGAGGAAAACTGTTTTTT
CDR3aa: CASSPGRGKLFF

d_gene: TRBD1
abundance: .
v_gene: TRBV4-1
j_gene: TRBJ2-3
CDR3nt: TGCGCCAGCAGCCAAGGTTGGACAGGGGGCATTTCGGATACGCAGTATTTT
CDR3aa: CASSQGWTGGISDTQYF

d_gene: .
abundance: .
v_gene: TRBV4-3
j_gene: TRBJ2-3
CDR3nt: TGCGCCAGCAGCCAATTTGGCAGCACAGATACGCAGTATTTT
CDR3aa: CASSQFGSTDTQYF

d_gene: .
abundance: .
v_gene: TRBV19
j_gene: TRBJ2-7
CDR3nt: TGTGCCAGTAAGTCAGAACCCAATTCCTACGAGCAGTACTTC
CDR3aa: CASKSEPNSYEQYF

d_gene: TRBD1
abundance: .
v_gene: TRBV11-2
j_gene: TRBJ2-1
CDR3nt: TGTGCCAGCAGGAAGGGACAGAATGAGCAGTTCTTC
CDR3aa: CASRKGQNEQFF

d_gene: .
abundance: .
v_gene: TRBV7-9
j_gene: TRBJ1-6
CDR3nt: TGTGCCAGCAGCCTAGGGTCCAGCTCCTCTCACTTT
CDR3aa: CASSLGSSSSHF

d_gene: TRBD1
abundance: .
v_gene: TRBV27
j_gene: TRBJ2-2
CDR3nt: TGTGCCAGCAGTCCAGGGACAGGGGTTTGGACCGGGGAGCTGTTTTTT
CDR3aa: CASSPGTGVWTGELFF

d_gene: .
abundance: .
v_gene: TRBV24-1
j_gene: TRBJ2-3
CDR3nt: TGTGCCACCAGTCTGGGGGAGAGAGATACGCAGTATTTT
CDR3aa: CATSLGERDTQYF

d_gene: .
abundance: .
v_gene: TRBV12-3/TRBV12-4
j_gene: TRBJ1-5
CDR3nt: TGTGCCAGCAGTTTTGGGGAGAATCAGCCCCAGCATTTT
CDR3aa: CASSFGENQPQHF

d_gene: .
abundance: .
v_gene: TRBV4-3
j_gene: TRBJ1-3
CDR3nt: TGCGCCAGCAGCCAAGAAGGGGCACTCTCTGGAAACACCATATATTTT
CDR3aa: CASSQEGALSGNTIYF

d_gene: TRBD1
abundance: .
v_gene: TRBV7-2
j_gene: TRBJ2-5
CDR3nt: TGTGCCAGCAGCAAAAGGGACAGGGCGGAAGAGACCCAGTACTTC
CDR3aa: CASSKRDRAEETQYF

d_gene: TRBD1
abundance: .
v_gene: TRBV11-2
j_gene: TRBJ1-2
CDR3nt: TGTGCCAGCAACCTCAGGGGGGCCCTAGATGGCTACACCTTC
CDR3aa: CASNLRGALDGYTF

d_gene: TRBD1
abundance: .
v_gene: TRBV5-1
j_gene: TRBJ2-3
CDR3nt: TGCGCCAGCAGATCACAGGGGGTCGTCTGGCCAGATACGCAGTATTTT
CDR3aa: CASRSQGVVWPDTQYF

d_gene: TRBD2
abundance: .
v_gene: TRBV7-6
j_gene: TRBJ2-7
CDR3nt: TGTGCCAGCAGCTTGGCGGGGGGCCTCTACGAGCAGTACTTC
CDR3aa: CASSLAGGLYEQYF

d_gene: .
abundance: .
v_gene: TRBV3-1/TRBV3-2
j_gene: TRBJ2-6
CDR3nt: TGTGCCAGCAGCCCCTCCGGCTCTGGGGCCAACGTCCTGACTTTC
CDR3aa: CASSPSGSGANVLTF

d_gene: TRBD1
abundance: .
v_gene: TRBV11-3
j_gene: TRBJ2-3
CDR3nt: TGTGCCAGCAGCCGGGACAGGGCTACAGATACGCAGTATTTT
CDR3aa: CASSRDRATDTQYF

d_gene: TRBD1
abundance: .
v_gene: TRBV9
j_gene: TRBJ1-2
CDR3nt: TGTGCCAGCAGCCGGGAGGGGGCCTATGGCTACACCTTC
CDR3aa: CASSREGAYGYTF

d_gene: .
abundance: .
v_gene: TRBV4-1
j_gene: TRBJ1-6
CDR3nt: TGCGCCAGCAGACCAGGGACCTTGGGGGGTTCACCCCTCCACTTT
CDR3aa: CASRPGTLGGSPLHF

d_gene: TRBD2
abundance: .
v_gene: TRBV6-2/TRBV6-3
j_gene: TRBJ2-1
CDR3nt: TGTGCCAGCAGTTATTTGCGGGGGGGCTCCTACAATGAGCAGTTCTTC
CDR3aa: CASSYLRGGSYNEQFF

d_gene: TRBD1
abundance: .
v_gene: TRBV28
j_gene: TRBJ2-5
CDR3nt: TGTGCCAGCAGTTTCCCCCCTCAGGACAGGGCTGGTTGGACCCAGTACTTC
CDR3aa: CASSFPPQDRAGWTQYF

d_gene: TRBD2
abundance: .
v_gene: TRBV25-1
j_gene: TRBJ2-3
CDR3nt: TGTGCCAGCAGTGAAGGCGGGGGGGCCGCAGATACGCAGTATTTT
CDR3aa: CASSEGGGAADTQYF

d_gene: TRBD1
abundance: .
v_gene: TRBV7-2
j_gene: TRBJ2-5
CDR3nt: TGTGCCAGCAACCTCAACAGGGGAGAGACCCAGTACTTC
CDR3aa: CASNLNRGETQYF

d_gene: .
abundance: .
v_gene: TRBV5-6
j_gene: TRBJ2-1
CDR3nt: TGTGCCAGCAGCTTCTTGGGATATGAGCAGTTCTTC
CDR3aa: CASSFLGYEQFF

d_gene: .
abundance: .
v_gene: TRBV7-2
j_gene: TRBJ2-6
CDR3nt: TGTGCCAGCAGCTTAAAGGTTTCTGGGGCCAACGTCCTGACTTTC
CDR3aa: CASSLKVSGANVLTF

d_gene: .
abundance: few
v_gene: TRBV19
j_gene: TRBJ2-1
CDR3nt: TGTGCCACAAGACTACAGGGCCCCTACAATGAGCAGTTCTTC
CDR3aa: CATRLQGPYNEQFF

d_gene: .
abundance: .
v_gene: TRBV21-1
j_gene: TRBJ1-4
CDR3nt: TGTGCCAGCAGCAAGGCTACTAAAACACAGGGACCTAATGAAAAACTGTTTTTT
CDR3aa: CASSKATKTQGPNEKLFF

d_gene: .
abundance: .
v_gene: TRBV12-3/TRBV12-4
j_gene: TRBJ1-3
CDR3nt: TGTGCCAGCAGTTTCGGCGGAAACACCATATATTTT
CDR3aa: CASSFGGNTIYF

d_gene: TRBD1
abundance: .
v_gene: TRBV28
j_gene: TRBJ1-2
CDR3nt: TGTGCCAGCAGGATCCCGGGACAGGGTAATTGGGGCTACACCTTC
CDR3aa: CASRIPGQGNWGYTF

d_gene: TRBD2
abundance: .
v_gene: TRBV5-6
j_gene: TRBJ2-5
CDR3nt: TGTGCCAGCAGCCGAGGACTAGTTTTCGGCAAACAAGAGACCCAGTACTTC
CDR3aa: CASSRGLVFGKQETQYF

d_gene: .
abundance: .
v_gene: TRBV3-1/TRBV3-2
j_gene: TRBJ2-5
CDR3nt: TGTGCCAGCAGCCAAAGAGGGCGGGGGCTCAAAGAGACCCAGTACTTC
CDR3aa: CASSQRGRGLKETQYF

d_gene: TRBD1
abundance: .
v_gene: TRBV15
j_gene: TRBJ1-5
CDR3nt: TGTGCCACCAGCACGAGGACAGGGATCAATCAGCCCCAGCATTTT
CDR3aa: CATSTRTGINQPQHF

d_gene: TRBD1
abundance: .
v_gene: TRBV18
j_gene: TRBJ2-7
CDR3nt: TGTGCCAGCTCACCAAGTGGGACAGGGATGGCCTACGAGCAGTACTTC
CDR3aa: CASSPSGTGMAYEQYF

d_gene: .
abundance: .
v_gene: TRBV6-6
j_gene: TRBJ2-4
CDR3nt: TGTGCCAGCAGTTATCCGGGTAGTGATGCCAAAAACATTCAGTACTTC
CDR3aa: CASSYPGSDAKNIQYF

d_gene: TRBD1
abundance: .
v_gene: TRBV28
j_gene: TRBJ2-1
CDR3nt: TGTGCCAGCACCCACTACAGGGGGCGCTTCGGCCGGACAAGAGGGGATGAGCAGTTCTTC
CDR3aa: CASTHYRGRFGRTRGDEQFF

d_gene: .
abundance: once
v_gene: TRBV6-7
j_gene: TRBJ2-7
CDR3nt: TGTGCCAGCAGTTATGAGGGCTCGCGGGTCCTCCTCTACGAGCAGTACTTC
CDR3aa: CASSYEGSRVLLYEQYF

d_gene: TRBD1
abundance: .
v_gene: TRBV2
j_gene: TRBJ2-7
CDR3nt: TGTGCCAGCAGCGCACTCGTAATACAGGGGCCAATTTCCTACGAGCAGTACTTC
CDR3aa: CASSALVIQGPISYEQYF

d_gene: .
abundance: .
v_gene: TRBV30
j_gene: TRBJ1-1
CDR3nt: TGTGCCTGGAGTAGGGGATGGGGGAACACTGAAGCTTTCTTT
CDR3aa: CAWSRGWGNTEAFF

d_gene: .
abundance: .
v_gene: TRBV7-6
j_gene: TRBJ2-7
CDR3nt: TGTGCCAGCAGCTTATTTCTGGGGCTTCCCTACGAGCAGTACTTC
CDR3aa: CASSLFLGLPYEQYF

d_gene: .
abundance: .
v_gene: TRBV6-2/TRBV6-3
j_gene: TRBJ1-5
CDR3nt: TGTGCCAGCAGTCTTAAGACGACAGCCCATAGCAATCAGCCCCAGCATTTT
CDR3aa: CASSLKTTAHSNQPQHF

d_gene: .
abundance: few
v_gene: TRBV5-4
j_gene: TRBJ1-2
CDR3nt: TGTGCCAGCAGCTTGGACAGACTTAACTATGGCTACACCTTC
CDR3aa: CASSLDRLNYGYTF

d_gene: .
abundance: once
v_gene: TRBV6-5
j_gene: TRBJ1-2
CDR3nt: TGTGCCAGCAGTTACTCTCGATCTCCAGGGTATGGCTACACCTTC
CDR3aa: CASSYSRSPGYGYTF